The rows below give T cell receptor beta chains drawn from one sample of a study of beta chain features in type 1 diabetes. Data came from immunoSEQ multiplex PCR; TCRdb stores just in-frame clones and leaves some out. Here the sample spans a few hundred thousand clones, 9.6% being singletons. Input material: central memory CD4+ T cells from blood. These receptors originate from a young man with type 1 diabetes. Both conserved end residues are part of each CDR3. D genes are given only for firm matches. Not every row has a clone size; where given, it reads once, few, many or a size class.

cdr3_nt cdr3_aa clone_size d_call j_call v_call
TGTGCCAGCAGCGACAGGGTAAGGGCTTTCTTT CASSDRVRAFF few TRBD1 TRBJ1-1 TRBV28
TGTGCCAGCAGCTTCCCCTTGACAGAGTCCTACCGAGATACGCAGTATTTT CASSFPLTESYRDTQYF NA NA TRBJ2-3 TRBV7-7
TGTGCCAGCAGTCACAGGGGGCATGGGAACACTGAAGCTTTCTTT CASSHRGHGNTEAFF NA TRBD1 TRBJ1-1 TRBV25-1
TGTGCCAGAAGACCAGTACGTGAGCAGTACTTC CARRPVREQYF NA NA TRBJ2-7 TRBV6-6
TGTGCCAGCAGCGTAGCGGGCTCTCGTAGTTCAGATACGCAGTATTTT CASSVAGSRSSDTQYF few NA TRBJ2-3 TRBV9
TGTGCCAGTAGTACCGGACAGGGCACTGAAGCTTTCTTT CASSTGQGTEAFF many TRBD1 TRBJ1-1 TRBV19
TGTGCCAGCAGTGAGAGACGGCCCTATGGCTACACCTTC CASSERRPYGYTF few NA TRBJ1-2 TRBV2
TGTGCCAGCAGCTTTCGACAGGGCCGACTCTACGAGCAGTACTTC CASSFRQGRLYEQYF few TRBD1 TRBJ2-7 TRBV7-7
TGTGCCAGCAGCCAAGCCCTAGGGCCCCAGCATTTT CASSQALGPQHF few NA TRBJ1-5 TRBV14
TGTGCCAGCAGAAGGACTAGCGGGAGGACCGGGGAGCTGTTTTTT CASRRTSGRTGELFF few TRBD2 TRBJ2-2 TRBV27
TGTGCCAGCAGCTTACAGACCGACTATGGCTACACCTTC CASSLQTDYGYTF once NA TRBJ1-2 TRBV7-2
TGTGCCAGCAGCTTAGACATGGAGACTGAAGCTTTCTTT CASSLDMETEAFF NA NA TRBJ1-1 TRBV7-2
TGCGCCAGCAGCCTGACTAGCTCTTACAATGAGCAGTTCTTC CASSLTSSYNEQFF NA TRBD2 TRBJ2-1 TRBV9
TGCGCCAGCAGCTCCCAGGGTAGGCAGTTCTTC CASSSQGRQFF NA NA TRBJ2-1 TRBV5-1
TGTGCCAGCAGCTTAGCTCAGGGAGGTATGGAGACCCAGTACTTC CASSLAQGGMETQYF few NA TRBJ2-5 TRBV5-4
TGTGCCAGCAGCTTAAGAACTAACGAGCAGTACTTC CASSLRTNEQYF NA NA TRBJ2-7 TRBV7-2
TGTGCCAGTGGGGGTTTCCAATCCACAGATACGCAGTATTTT CASGGFQSTDTQYF NA NA TRBJ2-3 TRBV7-9
TGTGCCAGCAGTGAAGACAAGAGCCCCACAGATACGCAGTATTTT CASSEDKSPTDTQYF many NA TRBJ2-3 TRBV6-1
TGTGCCAGCTCACCGGGGACCGGGACAGCGCTCTACGAGCAGTACTTC CASSPGTGTALYEQYF NA TRBD1 TRBJ2-7 TRBV18
TGTGCCAGCAGTTCCGCCGGGACACACAATGAGCAGTTCTTC CASSSAGTHNEQFF many NA TRBJ2-1 TRBV28
TGTGCCAGCAGCTCCGGACTGTTCACAGATACGCAGTATTTT CASSSGLFTDTQYF few NA TRBJ2-3 TRBV11-3
TGTGCCTGGGAAAATACTGACTCCTACGAGCAGTACTTC CAWENTDSYEQYF few NA TRBJ2-7 TRBV30
TGTGCCAGCAGGAAAAAGGGGAAGGGGTTAGCGGGAGGGCCCTACGAGCAGTACTTC CASRKKGKGLAGGPYEQYF NA NA TRBJ2-7 TRBV21-1
TGTGCCAGCAGTGTAAGTCCAGGGGGTATGCTTGTTGAGCAGTTCTTC CASSVSPGGMLVEQFF NA TRBD1 TRBJ2-1 TRBV6-1
TGTGCCAGCAGCTTAAGCTACCGTGGCACAGATACGCAGTATTTT CASSLSYRGTDTQYF few NA TRBJ2-3 TRBV7-2
TGCAGCGTTGAAGATCCAGGCCTAGCGGGAAACAATGAGCAGTTCTTC CSVEDPGLAGNNEQFF NA TRBD2 TRBJ2-1 TRBV29-1
TGTGCCAGCAGCTTATTGGGGAAAGAGACCCAGTACTTC CASSLLGKETQYF NA NA TRBJ2-5 TRBV7-9
TGCGCCAGCAGCCCCCCCGGTTCAGGGGCTGGCTACACCTTC CASSPPGSGAGYTF NA NA TRBJ1-2 TRBV5-1
TGCGCCAGCAGAACGCAGGGGGCACGCACTGAAGCTTTCTTT CASRTQGARTEAFF few TRBD1 TRBJ1-1 TRBV5-1
TGCGCCAGCAGCTTGACGGGCGACTCCTACAATGAGCAGTTCTTC CASSLTGDSYNEQFF NA NA TRBJ2-1 TRBV5-1
TGTGCCAGCAGTCCTAAAAAAGAAGATCCGTTCTTC CASSPKKEDPFF NA NA TRBJ2-1 TRBV28
TGTGCCAGCACCATATCCAGCGGGAGGGCCCTAAGGGGTGAGCAGTTCTTC CASTISSGRALRGEQFF many TRBD2 TRBJ2-1 TRBV7-9
TGTGCCACCAGTCTGTATCACGGGACTAATGAAAAACTGTTTTTT CATSLYHGTNEKLFF NA NA TRBJ1-4 TRBV15
TGCGCCAGCAGCCCCTATGGGGACAGCTCCTACAATGAGCAGTTCTTC CASSPYGDSSYNEQFF many TRBD1 TRBJ2-1 TRBV5-1
TGTGCCAGCAGCCCGAGCCTCGGGACAGGACAAGAGACCCAGTACTTC CASSPSLGTGQETQYF few TRBD1 TRBJ2-5 TRBV5-5
TGTGCCAGCAGCTTCGGTTCCCAAGAGTATGGCTACACCTTC CASSFGSQEYGYTF NA NA TRBJ1-2 TRBV7-9
TGTGCCTGTACGGGAGGGAGCACAGATACGCAGTATTTT CACTGGSTDTQYF NA TRBD2 TRBJ2-3 TRBV30
TGTGCCAGCTGCGCAGGACACAAAGGGGAGACCCAGTACTTC CASCAGHKGETQYF NA NA TRBJ2-5 TRBV6-6
TGTGCCAGCAGTGCCTCCGGGTGGGTCCACGAGCAGTACTTC CASSASGWVHEQYF NA NA TRBJ2-7 TRBV6-5
TGTGCCAGCAGTTCACACGGACAAGAGACCCAGTACTTC CASSSHGQETQYF NA NA TRBJ2-5 TRBV27
TGTGCCAGCAGCTTCGGAGGGGCCAGCTCCTACAATGAGCAGTTCTTC CASSFGGASSYNEQFF few NA TRBJ2-1 TRBV5-6
TGTGCCAGCAGCGATCGGGACACCACCTACGAGCAGTACTTC CASSDRDTTYEQYF few NA TRBJ2-7 TRBV7-9
TGTGCCAGTAGTATCGGGCAGTTCTTC CASSIGQFF many NA TRBJ2-1 TRBV19
TGTGCCAGCAGCGCGTCTCTGATGGGAGCCCAAGAGACCCAGTACTTC CASSASLMGAQETQYF few NA TRBJ2-5 TRBV9
TGTGCCAGCAACCCCGGGACAGACTATGGCTACACCTTC CASNPGTDYGYTF few TRBD1 TRBJ1-2 TRBV9
TGTGCCAGCAGCCAAGCAACGGGAGGTGCCGGGGCCAACGTCCTGACTTTC CASSQATGGAGANVLTF few TRBD2 TRBJ2-6 TRBV4-2
TGTGCCAGCAGCTTAGGGGCACCCACAGATACGCAGTATTTT CASSLGAPTDTQYF many NA TRBJ2-3 TRBV7-9
TGTGCCAGTAGTAGAGCCGGTGGGACAAGAGGGAACTATGGCTACACCTTC CASSRAGGTRGNYGYTF few NA TRBJ1-2 TRBV19
TGTGCCAGCAGCTCCGGCTCCCCGGGAACTGAAGCTTTCTTT CASSSGSPGTEAFF NA NA TRBJ1-1 TRBV7-3
TGTGCCAGCTCGCTACGGCCCCGGGACAGCCTTACTAATCAGCCCCAGCATTTT CASSLRPRDSLTNQPQHF few TRBD1 TRBJ1-5 TRBV18
TGTGCCAGCAGTTATGGGACAGGGAACTACGAGCAGTACTTC CASSYGTGNYEQYF NA TRBD1 TRBJ2-7 TRBV6-1
TGTGCCAGCAGCCCCTGGAGCAGGGGCTATGGCTACACCTTC CASSPWSRGYGYTF NA NA TRBJ1-2 TRBV5-8
TGTGCCAGCGTTGGGGTCGCGGGAGGGCCCACCGGGGAGCTGTTTTTT CASVGVAGGPTGELFF few TRBD2 TRBJ2-2 TRBV6-4